One T cell receptor beta chain is described in this entry. Method: immunoSEQ multiplex PCR; TCRdb's copy keeps in-frame clones and lacks some. The data hold around 81,000 clones, with 92% observed a single time. The record originates from a study of T cell changes during pregnancy in multiple sclerosis. V shed 6 bases, J shed 3 bases, and the junction held 4 bases outside the gene matches. The CDR3 runs to 14 residues. CDR1 and CDR2 from the germline V gene are MGHDK and SYGVNS. The sequence was obtained from a female donor in good health, enrolled as a control in a pregnancy study. The V gene is TRBV25-1, the J gene TRBJ2-2; 7 positions match TRBD1. Here the sequenced sample was peripheral blood, taken after pregnancy. The CDR3 is CASSHRGDTGELFF. CDR3 nucleotides: TGTGCCAGCAGCCACAGGGGTGACACCGGGGAGCTGTTTTTT.